What follows is one TCR beta chain and its context. The target antigen is unknown. V lost 1 base and J 7 bases, leaving 14 bases between the germline ends. This CDR3 is 15 amino acids long. The germline gives CDR1 KGHSH, CDR2 LQKENI. Sequenced by immunoSEQ multiplex PCR; TCRdb stores in-frame clones only, minus some. Counted here are some 5,700 clones, 98% occurring once; the ten biggest clones make up 0.65% to 1%. The source of the sample is a study of T cells after posttransplantation cyclophosphamide. The study's findings and limits: Donor-recipient repertoire similarity was low at 1-2 months, rising over year one. Recipient CMV seropositivity and CMV reactivation strongly tracked TRB clonality.

Sample: memory CD4+ T cells sorted from PBMCs. V and J are TRBV18 and TRBJ2-1, with D perhaps matching TRBD1 (7 bases). This receptor was obtained from a man aged 40-49 years in good health, CMV-negative, and a related stem cell transplant donor. The CDR3 here is CASSPRQGGLNEQFF. CDR3 DNA: TGTGCCAGCTCACCACGACAGGGAGGTTTGAATGAGCAGTTCTTC. The variable domain in full, with the rest retrieved from reference TRBV18 and TRBJ2-1, is NAGVMQNPRHLVRRRGQEARLRCSPMKGHSHVYWYRQLPEEGLKFMVYLQKENIIDESGMPKERFSAEFPKEGPSILRIQQVVRGDSAAYFCASSPRQGGLNEQFFGPGTRLTVL.